This is a list of T cell receptor beta chains from one sample in a study of regulatory T cells in long-lasting Graves disease. TCRdb used MiXCR to reprocess the multiplex PCR reads, holding one entry per CDR3 protein. The sample records 200,000 to 250,000 distinct CDR3 sequences, roughly 19% being singletons. The same sample was also studied in work on T cells in Graves' hyperthyroidism and ophthalmopathy.

The sequencing used peripheral blood mononuclear cells (PBMCs), collected at new diagnosis, from a patient treated with antithyroid drugs. The receptors come from a woman in her 30s with Graves disease. Each CDR3 is given with its conserved first and last residue. D genes are given only for firm matches. Some rows mark clone size as missing; the rest say once, few, many or name a class of expanded clone.

d_call,clone_size,j_call,v_call,cdr3_aa,cdr3_nt
.,.,TRBJ1-3,TRBV9,CASSQEDKLGNTIYF,TGTGCCAGCAGCCAAGAGGACAAGTTGGGAAACACCATATATTTT
.,many,TRBJ2-3,TRBV7-9,CASSTRRGRNTDTQYF,TGTGCCAGCAGCACGCGCAGGGGAAGAAACACAGATACGCAGTATTTT
TRBD2,few,TRBJ2-1,TRBV2,CASRPTSAIHNEQFF,TGTGCCAGCAGACCGACTAGCGCCATTCACAATGAGCAGTTCTTC
TRBD2,.,TRBJ2-1,TRBV9,CASTRLAQSYNEQFF,TGTGCCAGCACCAGACTAGCGCAATCCTACAATGAGCAGTTCTTC
TRBD1,many,TRBJ1-6,TRBV30,CACRNRGNSPLHF,TGTGCCTGCCGGAACAGGGGTAATTCACCCCTCCACTTT
TRBD1,.,TRBJ1-2,TRBV12-3/TRBV12-4,CASTSSTGLNYGYTF,TGTGCCAGCACCTCTTCGACAGGGTTAAACTATGGCTACACCTTC
TRBD2,few,TRBJ2-1,TRBV11-2,CASSLGGLASPYNEQFF,TGTGCCAGCAGCTTAGGCGGACTAGCGAGCCCCTACAATGAGCAGTTCTTC
.,.,TRBJ2-7,TRBV4-1,CASSQELQAYEQYF,TGCGCCAGCAGCCAAGAACTCCAGGCGTACGAGCAGTACTTC
TRBD1,many,TRBJ1-1,TRBV20-1,CSAHTGAGTEAFF,TGCAGTGCTCATACAGGGGCCGGTACTGAAGCTTTCTTT
TRBD1,.,TRBJ1-3,TRBV7-2,CASRLGQASGNTIYF,TGTGCCAGCAGACTCGGACAGGCGTCTGGAAACACCATATATTTT
TRBD2,many,TRBJ2-7,TRBV6-1,CASRERGLAGDYEQYF,TGTGCCAGCAGGGAAAGAGGACTAGCGGGGGACTACGAGCAGTACTTC
.,few,TRBJ1-1,TRBV28,CASSLGRFTEAFF,TGTGCCAGCAGTCTAGGACGGTTCACTGAAGCTTTCTTT
TRBD1,many,TRBJ2-7,TRBV6-5,CASSYPSGTGFYEQYF,TGTGCCAGCAGTTACCCCTCCGGGACAGGGTTCTACGAGCAGTACTTC
.,few,TRBJ1-2,TRBV6-2/TRBV6-3,CASNDLGYTF,TGTGCCAGCAACGATCTCGGCTACACCTTC
TRBD1,many,TRBJ2-5,TRBV6-1,CASRRTATGQQETQYF,TGTGCCAGCAGACGGACAGCAACGGGACAGCAAGAGACCCAGTACTTC
.,.,TRBJ2-1,TRBV6-1,CASSEIRTANEQFF,TGTGCCAGCAGTGAAATCCGTACCGCGAATGAGCAGTTCTTC
.,.,TRBJ2-3,TRBV5-1,CASSLPPPRNTQYF,TGCGCCAGCAGCTTGCCCCCTCCACGTAATACGCAGTATTTT
.,many,TRBJ2-1,TRBV5-1,CASSFRPGVYNEQFF,TGCGCCAGCAGCTTCCGTCCGGGAGTCTACAATGAGCAGTTCTTC
TRBD2,once,TRBJ2-7,TRBV12-3/TRBV12-4,CASSPKGGRVYNEQYF,TGTGCCAGCAGTCCGAAGGGCGGGAGGGTATATAACGAGCAGTACTTC
.,few,TRBJ2-3,TRBV6-1,CASLKGAGTDTQYF,TGTGCCAGCCTCAAGGGGGCGGGAACAGATACGCAGTATTTT
.,many,TRBJ1-5,TRBV19,CASSMGRSNQPQHF,TGTGCCAGTAGTATGGGCAGAAGCAATCAGCCCCAGCATTTT
.,.,TRBJ2-1,TRBV11-2,CASSRDQHWTQQFF,TGTGCCAGCAGCCGGGACCAGCACTGGACACAGCAGTTCTTC
TRBD2,many,TRBJ2-3,TRBV19,CASSTPGLAGADTQYF,TGTGCCAGTAGTACTCCGGGACTAGCGGGAGCAGATACGCAGTATTTT
TRBD1,many,TRBJ1-2,TRBV24-1,CATSDGQGKVSGYTF,TGTGCCACCAGTGATGGACAGGGGAAGGTCAGTGGCTACACCTTC
.,many,TRBJ2-1,TRBV10-2,CASSDPVDNEQFF,TGCGCCAGCAGTGATCCCGTAGACAATGAGCAGTTCTTC
TRBD1,many,TRBJ1-1,TRBV19,CASSIDQDRGQPRAFF,TGTGCCAGTAGTATAGATCAAGACAGGGGCCAACCTCGAGCTTTCTTT
.,many,TRBJ2-1,TRBV28,CASSLSGRPTYNEQFF,TGTGCCAGCAGTTTATCTGGTCGGCCCACCTACAATGAGCAGTTCTTC
TRBD1,few,TRBJ1-1,TRBV29-1,CSVDDLGRGETEAFF,TGCAGCGTTGACGATCTCGGCAGGGGGGAGACTGAAGCTTTCTTT
.,many,TRBJ1-5,TRBV30,CAWSQIEGQPQHF,TGTGCCTGGAGTCAGATCGAGGGGCAGCCCCAGCATTTT
TRBD2,many,TRBJ2-1,TRBV28,CASSLAGRNNEQFF,TGTGCCAGCAGTCTAGCGGGCCGGAACAATGAGCAGTTCTTC
.,many,TRBJ1-1,TRBV30,CAWSNLWGNTEAFF,TGTGCCTGGAGTAATCTATGGGGGAACACTGAAGCTTTCTTT
.,many,TRBJ1-1,TRBV30,CAWSVQANTEAFF,TGTGCCTGGAGTGTTCAGGCGAACACTGAAGCTTTCTTT
.,.,TRBJ1-5,TRBV20-1,CSAIIRDASNQPQHF,TGCAGTGCCATAATCCGGGACGCTAGCAATCAGCCCCAGCATTTT
TRBD1,many,TRBJ1-3,TRBV11-3,CASSLGTGSGDTIYF,TGTGCCAGCAGCCTCGGGACAGGCTCTGGAGACACCATATATTTT
.,many,TRBJ1-3,TRBV28,CASSVGRIGGNTIYF,TGTGCCAGCAGTGTCGGAAGGATTGGGGGAAACACCATATATTTT
.,many,TRBJ1-3,TRBV28,CASSLASGNTIYF,TGTGCCAGCAGCTTGGCTTCTGGAAACACCATATATTTT
TRBD2,many,TRBJ2-3,TRBV2,CASRRLAGERDTQYF,TGTGCCAGCAGGAGACTAGCGGGAGAGAGGGATACGCAGTATTTT
.,many,TRBJ2-5,TRBV13,CASSLSRAQETQYF,TGTGCCAGCAGCTTATCCAGGGCCCAAGAGACCCAGTACTTC
.,many,TRBJ2-7,TRBV14,CASSSRLVYEQYF,TGTGCCAGCAGCTCCAGACTAGTCTACGAGCAGTACTTC
.,.,TRBJ2-7,TRBV30,CAWSVVQAGEQYF,TGTGCCTGGAGTGTTGTACAGGCTGGCGAGCAGTACTTC
.,many,TRBJ2-2,TRBV6-2/TRBV6-3,CASSAGPLNTGELFF,TGTGCCAGCAGTGCCGGACCCCTGAACACCGGGGAGCTGTTTTTT
.,few,TRBJ1-1,TRBV6-1,CASSVKGYPGAFF,TGTGCCAGCAGTGTGAAGGGATACCCTGGAGCTTTCTTT
.,.,TRBJ2-2,TRBV19,CASTDHGTGELFF,TGTGCCAGTACCGACCACGGTACCGGGGAGCTGTTTTTT
.,many,TRBJ2-7,TRBV11-2,CASSLAALLNEQYF,TGTGCCAGCAGCTTAGCTGCCCTTCTGAACGAGCAGTACTTC
.,many,TRBJ1-1,TRBV2,CASSMGGGSAFF,TGTGCCAGCAGTATGGGGGGGGGGTCAGCTTTCTTT
.,many,TRBJ2-2,TRBV12-3/TRBV12-4,CASSSRRRTNTGELFF,TGTGCCAGCAGTTCCCGACGTAGGACGAACACCGGGGAGCTGTTTTTT
.,many,TRBJ2-7,TRBV5-6,CASSRAGQGFNEQYF,TGTGCCAGCAGCCGCGCGGGACAAGGATTCAACGAGCAGTACTTC
.,few,TRBJ1-2,TRBV13,CASSLVRGAGGYTF,TGTGCCAGCAGCCTAGTCCGGGGGGCCGGTGGCTACACCTTC
.,many,TRBJ1-2,TRBV20-1,CSAPPASNYGYTF,TGCAGTGCGCCCCCAGCCTCGAACTATGGCTACACCTTC
TRBD2,.,TRBJ2-7,TRBV3-1,CASSQELAVSYEQYF,TGTGCCAGCAGCCAGGAACTAGCGGTCTCCTACGAGCAGTACTTC
.,many,TRBJ2-5,TRBV28,CASSLTPSEETQYF,TGTGCCAGCAGTTTAACGCCATCGGAGGAGACCCAGTACTTC
.,many,TRBJ1-6,TRBV28,CASSTRVGDNSPLHF,TGTGCCAGCAGTACCCGGGTAGGCGATAATTCACCCCTCCACTTT
.,many,TRBJ2-2,TRBV28,CASRAWGARTGELFF,TGTGCCAGCAGGGCGTGGGGGGCTCGAACCGGGGAGCTGTTTTTT
TRBD1,.,TRBJ2-7,TRBV11-3,CASRDDRDYEQYF,TGTGCCAGCAGGGATGACAGGGACTACGAGCAGTACTTC
.,few,TRBJ1-1,TRBV20-1,CSARAPWRNTEAFF,TGCAGTGCTAGGGCCCCTTGGCGAAACACTGAAGCTTTCTTT